These 31 T cell receptor beta chains originate from one sample sequenced in a study of early T cells in non-severe SARS-CoV-2 infection. TCRdb called the 5' RACE reads again in MiXCR, with one record for every CDR3 protein. Here the sample spans about 48,000 distinct CDR3 sequences, over 5% being singletons. The sequenced sample consisted of whole blood. These receptors came from an adult who was a healthcare worker with PCR-confirmed SARS-CoV-2 infection or an uninfected control (not recorded which).

This clonotype was found a few times. The J gene is TRBJ1-1, the V gene TRBV5-1; D is possibly TRBD1 (5 bases). This CDR3 is 14 amino acids long. Deletions cut 5 bases from V and 1 base from J, with 12 bases between. Per germline, CDR1 SGHRS and CDR2 YFSETQ. CDR3 nucleotide sequence: TGCGCCAGCAGACGGGACGAAAAGAACACTGAAGCTTTCTTT. Protein: CASRRDEKNTEAFF.

The gene calls are TRBV7-9 and TRBJ2-7; 10 bases match TRBD1. Germline-derived CDR1 and CDR2 are SEHNR and FQNEAQ (reference sequence). The length of the CDR3 is 14 residues. Germline trimming cut 3 bases from V and 4 bases from J; bases unmatched to any gene: 3. The chain's CDR3 is CASSLGQGTYEQYF. The CDR3 nucleotides are TGTGCCAGCAGCTTGGGACAGGGGACGTACGAGCAGTACTTC.

Many counts were recorded for this clonotype. The gene calls are TRBV7-9 and TRBJ2-5; 11 bases map to TRBD2. The junction had 6 bases not matched to a gene; V was cut back by 6 bases and J by 3 bases. The CDR3 loop spans 15 amino acids. Germline V lookup: CDR1 SEHNR, CDR2 FQNEAQ (reference sequence). CDR3 sequence reads: CASSMELAGEETQYF. The DNA for the CDR3 is TGTGCCAGCAGTATGGAACTAGCGGGGGAAGAGACCCAGTACTTC. Using reference TRBV7-9 and TRBJ2-5 for the parts outside the CDR3, the full variable domain is DTGVSQNPRHKITKRGQNVTFRCDPISEHNRLYWYRQTLGQGPEFLTYFQNEAQLEKSRLLSDRFSAERPKGSFSTLEIQRTEQGDSAMYLCASSMELAGEETQYFGPGTRLLVL.

This chain links TRBV7-2 with TRBJ2-1; no firm D call. V dropped 5 bases and J dropped 8 bases, with 13 bases sitting between them. This CDR3 is 13 amino acids long. Looked up from germline, CDR1 is SGHTA and CDR2 is FQGNSA. The CDR3 region is CASSLLTFDEQFF. In DNA form, the CDR3 reads TGTGCCAGCAGCCTACTAACTTTTGATGAGCAGTTCTTC.

In its sample, this clonotype was seen many times. The chain joins TRBV7-8 to TRBJ1-2; TRBD1 might be the D (6 bases). V was trimmed by 1 base and J by 8 bases, leaving 11 bases between them. There are 13 residues in the CDR3. Germline lookup yields CDR1 SGHVS and CDR2 FQNEAQ. The DNA for the CDR3 is TGTGCCAGCAGCTTAGGGACAGCCCTAGGCTACACCTTC. Amino acids: CASSLGTALGYTF.

The sample holds many counts of this clonotype. The rearrangement joins TRBV7-2 to TRBJ2-7, with 8 bases fitting TRBD1. Per germline, CDR1 SGHTA and CDR2 FQGNSA. V lost 5 bases, J lost 6 bases, and 15 bases stayed unmatched. CDR3 length: 16 amino acids. This CDR3 is CASSRQGRGAGSEQYF. The CDR3 coding sequence is TGTGCCAGCAGCAGACAGGGGCGCGGAGCTGGGTCCGAGCAGTACTTC.

This clonotype was seen repeatedly, ten times or more. The CDR3 here is CASSPLGQVTDTQYF. CDR3 nucleotide sequence: TGTGCCAGCAGCCCCCTCGGGCAGGTCACAGATACGCAGTATTTT. This sequence joins TRBV11-2 and TRBJ2-3; D is undetermined. The V end lost 5 bases, the J end lost 2 bases, and 14 bases lay between the germline ends. CDR3 length: 15 amino acids. Germline-derived CDR1 and CDR2 are SGHAT and FQNNGV.

This clonotype was recorded at least ten times. The chain employs TRBV9 and TRBJ2-3, with TRBD2 as a possible D gene (6 bases). The V gene lost 0 bases and the J gene lost 0 bases, with 8 bases spanning the gap. Germline CDR1 and CDR2: SGDLS and YYNGEE. This CDR3 is built from 15 residues. This chain's CDR3 is CASSVVGGSTDTQYF. CDR3 bases: TGTGCCAGCAGCGTAGTCGGGGGTAGCACAGATACGCAGTATTTT.

A word on this clonotype: A much larger clone lies a single base off, so this may be a read error. It is likely a read error, because the conserved phenylalanine at the end of the CDR3 is missing. This sequence joins TRBV7-2 and TRBJ2-5, with a possible D match to TRBD1 (6 bases). The CDR3 sequence is 13 residues long. The germline V and J ends were trimmed by 5 bases and 7 bases, with 14 bases remaining between them. Germline V gene data show CDR1 as SGHTA and CDR2 as FQGNSA. DNA for the CDR3: TGTGCCAGCAGCATGCGACAGGACGGGACCCAGTACCTC. It encodes CASSMRQDGTQYL.

This clonotype was counted between two and nine times. The chain uses TRBV7-9 and TRBJ2-7, with D possibly called TRBD1 or TRBD2 (5 bases each). V lost 8 bases to trimming and J lost 3 bases, with 17 bases between them. The CDR3 is made up of 14 amino acids. Germline V CDR1 and CDR2: SEHNR, FQNEAQ (reference sequence). CDR3 sequence (DNA): TGTGCCAGCTCCCACCGGGACGGTCTCTACGAGCAGTACTTC. Amino acids: CASSHRDGLYEQYF.

This clonotype was detected many times. This chain connects TRBV7-6 to TRBJ1-1; the D gene is possibly TRBD1 (6 bases). The CDR3 spans 14 residues. The V end was cut by 8 bases, the J end by 4 bases, with 17 bases between. Germline CDR1 is SGHVS and CDR2 is FNYEAQ. CDR3 sequence (DNA): TGTGCCAGCGTGGGGGGGGGCGCGGGCACTGAAGCTTTCTTT. It is translated as CASVGGGAGTEAFF.

This clonotype was counted only a few times. This chain joins TRBV18 and TRBJ1-5, with D hard to call. Trimming pared 1 base from V and 9 bases from J, leaving 13 bases between. CDR1 is KGHSH and CDR2 is LQKENI in the germline V gene. This CDR3 has 14 residues. This CDR3 reads CASSPQLNGRPQHF. The DNA for the CDR3 is TGTGCCAGCTCACCACAGCTAAACGGCCGGCCCCAGCATTTT.

This clonotype was counted at least ten times. The chain has TRBV6-1 and TRBJ1-6; the D is unclear. The germline gives CDR1 MNHNS, CDR2 SASEGT. Trimming shortened V by 3 bases and J by 5 bases, and 11 bases separated the two germline ends. The CDR3 is 15 residues long. The CDR3 sequence: CASSEGSWNNSPLHF. The CDR3 nucleotides are TGTGCCAGCAGTGAGGGGTCTTGGAATAATTCACCCCTCCACTTT.

This clonotype was recorded at least ten times. The chain has TRBV11-2 and TRBJ2-3; D not resolved. The V end was cut by 7 bases, the J end by 1 base, with 6 bases between. This CDR3 is 12 amino acids long. The V gene's germline CDR1 is SGHAT and CDR2 FQNNGV. The CDR3 nucleotides are TGTGCCAGCAACCAGGGCACAGATACGCAGTATTTT. It yields the protein CASNQGTDTQYF.

In its sample, this clonotype was seen many times. The rearrangement links TRBV7-2 to TRBJ2-1; D is perhaps TRBD2 (5 bases). Trimming took 5 bases from V and 4 from J, leaving 12 bases between them. The CDR3 length is 14 residues. Germline V gives CDR1 SGHTA, CDR2 FQGNSA. The CDR3 sequence is CASSLDYPYNEQFF. As DNA, the CDR3 is TGTGCCAGCAGCCTAGACTACCCATACAATGAGCAGTTCTTC. The variable domain in full, with the rest retrieved from reference TRBV7-2 and TRBJ2-1, is GAGVSQSPSNKVTEKGKDVELRCDPISGHTALYWYRQSLGQGLEFLIYFQGNSAPDKSGLPSDRFSAERTGGSVSTLTIQRTQQEDSAVYLCASSLDYPYNEQFFGPGTRLTVL.

This clonotype has just a few counts. The chain couples TRBV5-5 to TRBJ1-1; D unclear. V gave up 1 base and J gave up 0 bases, with 7 bases separating them. Germline V lookup: CDR1 SGHKS, CDR2 YYEKEE (reference sequence). CDR3 length: 14 residues. The CDR3 spells CASSLWQVNTEAFF. The CDR3 DNA sequence: TGTGCCAGCAGCTTGTGGCAGGTGAACACTGAAGCTTTCTTT.

This clonotype appeared many times. The chain combines TRBV18 with TRBJ1-1; TRBD1 aligns across 7 bases. Looked up from germline, CDR1 is KGHSH and CDR2 is LQKENI. The CDR3 is 14 amino acids. V was clipped by 5 bases and J by 6 bases; unmatched bases: 9. CDR3 DNA sequence: TGTGCCAGCTCAACCGAGTTCAGGGGGGCTGAAGCTTTCTTT. This gives the protein CASSTEFRGAEAFF.

V usage is TRBV2 and J usage is TRBJ2-7; D is uncertain. The CDR3 extends over 12 amino acids. In germline, CDR1 is SNHLY, CDR2 FYNNEI. V lost 4 bases and J lost 3, with 7 bases in between. The CDR3 region is CASSVQSYEQYF. In nucleotides, the CDR3 is TGTGCCAGCAGTGTCCAGAGCTACGAGCAGTACTTC.

In the case of this clonotype: A much larger clone lies a single base off, so this may be a read error. The chain is built from TRBV7-8 and TRBJ2-7; tentative D call: TRBD2 (7 bases). This CDR3 is 15 amino acids long. V was clipped by 5 bases and J by 5 bases, with 19 bases between them. Looked up from germline, CDR1 is SGHVS and CDR2 is FQNEAQ. The CDR3 is CASSRTRGGLHEQYF. CDR3 coding DNA: TGTGCCAGCAGCCGTACTAGGGGGGGCCTCCACGAGCAGTACTTC.

About this clonotype: A much bigger clone sits one base away, suggesting this may be a read error. The chain is built from TRBV7-7 and TRBJ2-3, with D possibly being TRBD1 (5 bases). V was pared by 5 bases and J by 6 bases, with 18 bases between. CDR3 length equals 15 residues. Germline V gene data show CDR1 as SSHAT and CDR2 as FNYEAQ (reference sequence). The CDR3 protein is CASSLGVPGMDTQYF. The CDR3 DNA follows: TGTGCCAGCAGCCTAGGGGTCCCTGGGATGGATACGCAGTATTTT.

Ten or more counts support this clonotype. The chain links TRBV20-1 to TRBJ2-3, with no clear D. Between the trimmed V and J ends, which lost 4 bases and 2 bases, there was a span of 10 bases. The CDR3 totals 13 residues. Germline CDR1 DFQATT, CDR2 SNEGSKA (reference sequence). The CDR3 DNA follows: TGCAGTGCTACTATGTCGTACACAGATACGCAGTATTTT. It translates to CSATMSYTDTQYF.

This clonotype was recorded at least ten times. This sequence joins TRBV20-1 and TRBJ1-2; D remains ambiguous. V lost 8 bases and J 5 bases, leaving 15 bases between the germline ends. The CDR3 contains 12 residues. Germline V gives CDR1 DFQATT, CDR2 SNEGSKA (reference sequence). DNA for the CDR3: TGCAGTTCAATTACTAGGCAGTATGGCTACACCTTC. Its translation: CSSITRQYGYTF.

This clonotype was picked up a small number of times. This chain joins TRBV6-5 and TRBJ1-2; TRBD1 matches 9 bases. CDR1 and CDR2 (germline): MNHEY, SVGAGI. Trimming cost V 5 bases and J 8 bases; bases outside gene matches: 6. There are 13 residues in the CDR3. The CDR3 loop reads CASSAGQGKGYTF. Here the CDR3 DNA reads TGTGCCAGCAGTGCGGGACAGGGAAAAGGCTACACCTTC.

This clonotype was seen many times. The rearrangement joins TRBV6-5 to TRBJ2-5; D is perhaps TRBD2 (6 bases). The CDR3 contains 12 residues. CDR1 is MNHEY, CDR2 SVGAGI, per germline. Trimming removed 6 bases at V and 1 base at J, with 6 bases between. CDR3 nucleotides: TGTGCCAGCAGGGGAGGCCAAGAGACCCAGTACTTC. Its protein product is CASRGGQETQYF.

Remarks on this clonotype: This may stem from a read error, because a much larger clone lies one nucleotide away. The chain carries TRBV5-1 and TRBJ2-7; D ambiguous. CDR1 is SGHRS and CDR2 is YFSETQ in the germline V gene. The CDR3 contains 13 residues. Trimming stripped 4 bases from V and 7 bases from J, with 15 bases between. For the CDR3, the DNA is TGCGCCAGCAGCCCTGCGGCCCCGGTTGAGCAGTACTTC. Protein product: CASSPAAPVEQYF. Based on the CDR3 plus reference TRBV5-1 and TRBJ2-7, the full variable domain is KAGVTQTPRYLIKTRGQQVTLSCSPISGHRSVSWYQQTPGQGLQFLFEYFSETQRNKGNFPGRFSGRQFSNSRSEMNVSTLELGDSALYLCASSPAAPVEQYFGPGTRLTVT.

This clonotype has a count of ten or more. The V gene is TRBV20-1, the J gene TRBJ1-5; 7 bases align to TRBD1. J lost 2 bases, V lost 6 bases, and 4 bases had no gene match. This CDR3 has 13 residues. Germline-derived CDR1 and CDR2 are DFQATT and SNEGSKA (reference sequence). CDR3 residues: CSASGTGNQPQHF. Written as DNA, the CDR3 is TGCAGTGCCAGTGGGACAGGCAATCAGCCCCAGCATTTT.

This clonotype came up many times. The rearrangement links TRBV7-2 to TRBJ2-5, with a weak D call TRBD2 (6 bases). V lost 6 bases to trimming and J lost 0 bases, with 11 bases between them. Germline CDR1 is SGHTA and CDR2 is FQGNSA. The CDR3 is 14 amino acids. CDR3 DNA: TGTGCCAGCAGGCGGGACTCCCACCAAGAGACCCAGTACTTC. Amino acid sequence: CASRRDSHQETQYF.

Comments on this clonotype: A read error may account for a junction end that differs from germline. This rearrangement joins TRBV12-3 or TRBV12-4 to TRBJ2-5, with 7 nucleotides matching TRBD2. The CDR3 runs 16 residues. CDR3 in amino acids: CAGSPLGRTPGETQYF. DNA for the CDR3: TGTGCCGGCAGTCCCCTCGGGAGGACCCCCGGCGAGACCCAGTACTTC.

This clonotype showed up just a few times. The chain has TRBV5-1 and TRBJ1-5, with a weak D call TRBD1 (6 bases). This CDR3 has 14 residues. The germline gives CDR1 SGHRS, CDR2 YFSETQ. V lost 3 bases to trimming and J lost 4 bases, with 11 bases between them. The CDR3 sequence: CASSSGTINQPQHF. The DNA for the CDR3 is TGCGCCAGCAGCTCGGGGACAATTAATCAGCCCCAGCATTTT.

This clonotype was observed many times. The chain combines TRBV2 with TRBJ2-1, with D tentatively TRBD2 (6 bases). This CDR3 spans 16 amino acids. The V end was cut by 7 bases, the J end by 6 bases, with 22 bases between. The germline V gene has CDR1 SNHLY and CDR2 FYNNEI. The CDR3 DNA sequence: TGTGCCAGCAAATTGGAGTGGGCGGGGCGCGCCAATGAGCAGTTCTTC. This encodes CASKLEWAGRANEQFF.

This clonotype was observed many times. The genes are TRBV4-2 and TRBJ1-5; TRBD1 aligns across 7 bases. The germline CDR1 and CDR2 sequences are LGHNA and YNFKEQ. V trimming: 2 bases; J trimming: 6 bases; junction bases outside the gene matches: 10. CDR3 size: 16 residues. The CDR3 coding sequence is TGTGCCAGCAGCCAATGGGGGCGGCAGGGGGGTCAGCCCCAGCATTTT. This codes for CASSQWGRQGGQPQHF.